This T cell receptor beta chain was sequenced during a study of vaccination and CD4 T cells after COVID-19. Study overall: Convalescent patients, SARS-CoV-2 positive by nasal swab PCR, comprised nine mild cases and one severe case. Investigators stimulated cells with overlapping spike peptides drawn from SARS-CoV-2, HCoV-NL63, HCoV-OC43 and HCoV-229E.

The Oncomine TCR Beta short-read assay sequenced DNA from cultured CD4+ T cells. TCRdb redid the calling of the PCR reads with MiXCR, one entry per CDR3 protein. The top ten clones hold 9.5% to 12% of a sample with tens of thousands of distinct CDR3 sequences, roughly 33% of them seen once. This clonotype was seen a few times. Its antigen is not identified. Deletions cut 6 bases from V and 2 bases from J, with 13 bases between. There are 13 residues in the CDR3. Germline V gene data show CDR1 as DFQATT and CDR2 as SNEGSKA (reference sequence). Time point: late sampling 161 to 241 days after vaccination in a few convalescent patients. The treatment is: roughly 10-day PBMC culture with coronavirus spike peptide pools or control peptides (ViraFEST assay). Via ViraFEST, peptide pools expanded antigen-specific T cells before TCR sequencing. Approximately 1.8 million PBMCs per well were cultured with around 10 IU/ml IL-2 and approximately 10 ug/ml peptide pools.

The sample in question was CD4+ T cells from blood, cultured in vitro, obtained about 7 months after SARS-CoV-2 vaccination. The genes are TRBV20-1 and TRBJ2-5; tentatively, D is TRBD1 (5 bases). This TCR was recovered from a human donor who had recovered from COVID-19. The CDR3 protein is CSAGHDSQETQYF. The CDR3 nucleotides are TGCAGTGCCGGACACGACTCACAAGAGACCCAGTACTTC.